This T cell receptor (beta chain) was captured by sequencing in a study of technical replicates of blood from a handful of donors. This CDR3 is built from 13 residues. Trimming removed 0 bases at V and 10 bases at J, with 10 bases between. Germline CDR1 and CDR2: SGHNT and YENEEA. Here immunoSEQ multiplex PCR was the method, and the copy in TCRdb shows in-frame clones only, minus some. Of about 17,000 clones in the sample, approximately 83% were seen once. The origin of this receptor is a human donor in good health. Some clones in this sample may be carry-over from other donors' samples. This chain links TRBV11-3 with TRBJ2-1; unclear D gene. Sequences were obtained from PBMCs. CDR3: CASSLDRSREQFF. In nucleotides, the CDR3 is TGTGCCAGCAGCTTAGATCGTTCGAGGGAGCAGTTCTTC. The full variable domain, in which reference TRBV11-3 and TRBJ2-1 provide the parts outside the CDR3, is EAGVVQSPRYKIIEKKQPVAFWCNPISGHNTLYWYLQNLGQGPELLIRYENEEAVDDSQLPKDRFSAERLKGVDSTLKIQPAELGDSAVYLCASSLDRSREQFFGPGTRLTVL.